This TCR beta chain was identified in a study of T-cell memory formation after mild COVID-19 (dated by TCRdb to the early 2020s). At the level of the whole study: Most TCR sequence clusters were specific to one of the two donors. In two donors, T-cell clones that expanded and contracted after mild COVID-19 were tracked by sequencing TCRalpha and TCRbeta repertoires over time. The cohort comprised two young, previously healthy adult volunteers, one female and one male.

TCRdb names Illumina NovaSeq 6000 as the instrument used. TCRalpha and TCRbeta cDNA libraries were constructed by 5'RACE with constant-segment primers, with sample barcodes and unique molecular identifiers being introduced. Trizol reagent was used to extract RNA from every sample. Library amplification was performed in two PCR steps, and a second sample barcode and Illumina TruSeq adapters were introduced in the second step. The libraries were sequenced on an Illumina NovaSeq using 2 x 150 bp paired-end reads. On the authors' methods: With migec v1.2.7, reads were demultiplexed and then collapsed into UMI-guided consensus sequences. Using mixcr v2.1.11, UMI consensuses were aligned to TRA and TRB V and J templates and then assembled into clonotypes. Expanded or contracted clonotypes were those called significant by both edgeR and NoisET, with noise models trained on biological replicates. For edgeR calls, the cutoffs were a false discovery rate-adjusted p below 0.01 and a log2 fold-change threshold of 1. As an exploratory analysis of dynamics, max-normalized trajectories of the 1000 most abundant clonotypes were examined by PCA with hierarchical clustering. Separately sequenced CD4+ and CD8+ repertoires were used to assign the CD4 or CD8 phenotype of responding clones. TCRdb reworked the public reads: Q25 trimming with fastp, MiXCR clone assembly, productive beta chains retained. Identical CDR3 proteins give one entry, which carries the most common genes and DNA. TCRdb's processing, not the authors', yielded these V and J calls. For this sample the table gives fewer than 350,000 distinct CDR3 sequences, of which more than 13% were detected only once. Roughly 23% of the sample comes from the top ten.

CDR1 MGHRA and CDR2 YSYEKL were looked up in the germline V gene. The CDR3 sequence holds 15 residues, the cysteine and phenylalanine included. The only DNA kept is the CDR3, 45 bases in frame from the first base. The V and J ends are trimmed by 6 bases and 7 bases, leaving 19 bases between them. In the case of this clonotype: It lacks a known antigen. No base qualities exist here, and no much larger clone lies one base off it.

Ficoll-Paque density gradient centrifugation was the method used to isolate PBMCs. Overall study results and their limits: The study covered only a couple of mild cases, and larger cohorts including severe cases with pre-infection samples were considered necessary. Some responding clones were found in pre-infection memory, which suggests that pre-existing cross-reactive memory T cells took part in the SARS-CoV-2 response. Clones that contracted from day 15 to 85 showed balanced CD4/CD8 phenotypes, whereas a second wave of clones that expanded from day 15 to 37 leaned towards CD4+. Contracting CD4+ clones were found mainly in CM and EM memory subsets, while CD8+ clones were enriched in EMRA. Whether the second-wave clones peaking on day 37 were SARS-CoV-2 specific was not confirmed.

The material sequenced was PBMCs or a T cell subset sorted from them (not recorded which). The sequence was collected from a young man who had mild COVID-19 (a few samples of this study predate the infection). The sample titles of this study are shuffled in the database, so cell type and time point are left out; the donor was told from shared clones. The V gene is TRBV4-1 and the J gene is TRBJ1-5; the D segment could be TRBD1, given 6 matching bases. Read as DNA, the sequence is TGCGCCAGCAGATCGCTACAGGGTCCGCCACAGCCCCAGCATTTT. Translated, this is CASRSLQGPPQPQHF.